A selection of T cell receptor beta chains follows, all from one sample in a study of tumor-infiltrating lymphocytes in localized non-small cell lung cancer. The table came from immunoSEQ multiplex PCR; TCRdb's copy has only in-frame clones and leaves some out. The data hold 11,000 or so clones, with 65% to 85% observed a single time. Input material: lung tumor tissue. The receptor source for this set is a human donor with non-small cell lung cancer. CDR3s leave out the opening cysteine and the closing phenylalanine or tryptophan.

cdr3_aa v_call
ASSIQGSDNSPLH TRBV7-9
ASSSGPGQGPKGTEAF TRBV7-6
ASSLPPM TRBV5-4
SVDAGQGGGYT TRBV29-1
ASSFLAGTNTGELF TRBV7-9
ASSQDPVGGGSGNTIY TRBV4-2
ASTSGQLEKLF TRBV6-5
ASTQGGNQPQH TRBV7-9
ASSDRGNNEKLF TRBV6-6
ASSGPRVAGNNEQF TRBV5-4
ASSRILAGGNTGELF TRBV9
ASSPRTMGQANTEAF TRBV7-3
ASSPNPVSYNEQF TRBV6-1
ASSPGLAGETQY TRBV5-1
ASSTFDRGHEQY TRBV7-2
AWSVTGSGNTIY TRBV30
ASSSGLREQF TRBV7-9
ASSLGGWTATNEKLF TRBV2
ASSQEWQADTEAF TRBV4-2
ATSPNIGGGTEAF TRBV10-3
AGFSGGANTGELF TRBV6-6
ASSQVEGGYEQY TRBV4-2
ASSERLGRVNTEAF TRBV11-1
ASSLTGGEPYGYT TRBV2
ASSPAGGGGRSYNEQF TRBV4-1
AISEREMTDTQY TRBV10-3
ASSLTGGGDTQY TRBV11-2
ASSPRWDYNEQF TRBV27
ASSLASSGVDNEQF TRBV5-1
ASSSAGTGTGEQF TRBV5-8
ASRLQGFGDEQF TRBV19
ASSFQETQY TRBV7-8
AIREEETQY TRBV10-3
ASSLTDYGYT TRBV7-2
AWSPVEGHETQY TRBV30
ASTLGDSVRETQY TRBV7-9
SVDPRTSGGRNEQF TRBV29-1
ASSFGKDDEQF TRBV7-9
ASSLVFTGTGAQY TRBV13
ASSLETDTQY TRBV7-9
ASRGQALGDTQY TRBV6-5
ASSIWASGKNNEQF TRBV19
ASTWGDTQY TRBV6-5
ASSEGWDYGYT TRBV6-1
SVEGESYGYT TRBV29-1
ASGLVFGGEQF TRBV12-5
ASSNTERVDYYYEQY TRBV21-1
ASSVGTGGHTGELF TRBV9
ASSLVGTGGNQPQH TRBV5-8
ASSLGQGSHSNQPQH TRBV5-8
AWSVLAGDTGELF TRBV30
ASSYLTGVSEAF TRBV6-5
ASSPRDGLFEAF TRBV4-1
AWRGQGGNTEAF TRBV30
ASSFGYRGYEQY TRBV5-4
ASKGDFYEQY TRBV2
ASSLESGRKSGGYT TRBV5-4
ASRPRAGGPETQY TRBV6-5
SVGTGTTDTQY TRBV29-1
ASSIDGRRSYNEQF TRBV19